Detailed here is one TCR beta chain. CDR1 is MNHEY, CDR2 SVGAGI, per germline. V lost 5 bases, J lost 8 bases, and 7 bases stayed unmatched. The CDR3 length is 13 residues. This entry belongs to a study of CD8 T cells in Susac syndrome. Study at large: The sequenced Susac syndrome patients included more than five who had clinically active disease and under 10 who were in remission. Treatment status at blood draw for the Susac syndrome patients was therapy-naive, corticosteroids, or intravenous immunoglobulin alone.

The study sequenced TCR beta in blood CD8+ and CD4+ T cells. RNA amounts of about 0.5 to 1 ug underwent reverse transcription with random hexamers. Coverage of TCR beta CDR3 amplification by immunoSEQ multiplex PCR extended to 54 Vbeta and 13 Jbeta. TCRdb re-derived calls from the immunoSEQ multiplex PCR reads in MiXCR, one entry per CDR3 protein. The sample yields roughly 110,000 distinct CDR3 sequences, approximately 93% seen once. This sequence joins TRBV6-5 and TRBJ1-2; 8 positions match TRBD1. The source is a human donor with Susac syndrome. The material sequenced was CD8+ T cells from PBMCs. Here the CDR3 reads CASSTGQGNGYTF. Written as DNA, the CDR3 is TGTGCCAGCAGTACTGGACAGGGAAACGGCTACACCTTC.